This T cell receptor (beta chain) emerged from a study of blood T cell repertoires in COVID-19. Study as a whole: Specimens from acute and convalescent COVID-19 originated in the United States, Italy and Spain. T cells, B-cell-depleted T cells, or PBMCs provided the cDNA or gDNA that served as material.

Germline loops: CDR1 SGHDT, CDR2 YYEEEE. This CDR3 has 16 residues. The ends were cut back, 5 bases at V and 0 bases at J, with 12 bases in the middle. How the authors handled the data: Cell counts per sample came from amplifying reference gene primers. Repertoires were generated with immunoSEQ multiplex PCR, while TCRdb's copy carries only in-frame clones and drops some. V and J calls and clone size are as listed in that table; D and trimming were resolved from the DNA. The sample has a few hundred thousand clones; about 87% are singletons. Sequencing was done on a sample of peripheral blood. The chain joins TRBV5-6 to TRBJ1-6; TRBD1 might be the D (5 bases). The TCR was taken from a human donor in a cohort sampled during active COVID-19. The CDR3 loop reads CASRRWGGSYNSPLHF. The CDR3 nucleotides are TGTGCCAGCAGACGGTGGGGGGGCTCCTATAATTCACCCCTCCACTTT.